A single sample gave rise to the 22 T cell receptor beta chains below, sequenced in a study of T cells in Graves' hyperthyroidism and ophthalmopathy. The investigators amplified TCR beta CDR3 regions from RNA transcripts. Carried out on the TCR CDR3, a first-round RT-PCR used the HTBI primer set. From the multiplex PCR reads, TCRdb called clonotypes with MiXCR, one entry per CDR3 protein. The sample shows hundreds of thousands of distinct CDR3 sequences, just under 20% of them seen only once. The sequenced material came from blood. The source of these receptors is a middle-aged man with Graves' ophthalmopathy.

In its sample, this clonotype was seen many times. The chain joins TRBV7-8 to TRBJ1-6; D is undetermined. This CDR3 comprises 14 residues. Trimming stripped 4 bases from V and 7 bases from J, with 11 bases between. In germline, CDR1 is SGHVS, CDR2 FQNEAQ. CDR3 loop: CASSSANGNSPLHF. CDR3 in DNA: TGTGCCAGCAGCTCGGCCAACGGGAATTCACCCCTCCACTTT. Full variable domain (outside the CDR3, taken from reference TRBV7-8 and TRBJ1-6): GAGVSQSPRYKVAKRGQDVALRCDPISGHVSLFWYQQALGQGPEFLTYFQNEAQLDKSGLPSDRFFAERPEGSVSTLKIQRTQQEDSAVYLCASSSANGNSPLHFGNGTRLTVT.

In its sample, this clonotype was seen a few times. V and J are TRBV6-1 and TRBJ1-3; 8 bases map to TRBD1. The CDR3 is made up of 16 amino acids. The germline CDR1 and CDR2 sequences are MNHNS and SASEGT. The junction had 5 bases not matched to a gene; V was cut back by 4 bases and J by 0 bases. This chain's CDR3 is CASSGLDRGSGNTIYF. CDR3 nucleotide sequence: TGTGCCAGCAGTGGACTCGACAGGGGCTCTGGAAACACCATATATTTT.

This clonotype was found a few times. The chain is built from TRBV12-3 or TRBV12-4 and TRBJ2-1; 8 bases align to TRBD2. Unmatched junction bases numbered 11, after V lost 3 bases and J lost 10 bases. The CDR3 consists of 15 residues. The CDR3 is CASSFERGGLREQFF. The CDR3 DNA follows: TGTGCCAGCAGTTTTGAACGGGGGGGCCTCCGGGAGCAGTTCTTC.

The rearrangement joins TRBV6-1 to TRBJ2-2, with D maybe TRBD2 (6 bases). The CDR3 totals 15 residues. CDR1 and CDR2 (germline): MNHNS, SASEGT. Trimming cost V 8 bases and J 4 bases, with 17 bases left between them. The CDR3 nucleotides are TGTGCCAGCGGACAACGGGGGTCGGGCACCGGGGAGCTGTTTTTT. It yields the protein CASGQRGSGTGELFF.

The gene calls are TRBV10-3 and TRBJ2-7, with TRBD2 identical over 9 bases. V was pared by 5 bases and J by 6 bases, with 5 bases of the junction left unmatched. CDR1 is ENHRY and CDR2 is SYGVKD in the germline V gene. The CDR3 is made up of 13 amino acids. The CDR3, as DNA: TGTGCCATCAGTCTTAGCGGGAGTGGCGAGCAGTACTTC. Its protein product is CAISLSGSGEQYF.

This clonotype turned up a few times. V usage is TRBV29-1 and J usage is TRBJ2-7; tentative D call: TRBD1 (6 bases). Trimming left V 1 base short and J 2 bases short, with 15 bases between. Germline values: CDR1 SQVTM, CDR2 ANQGSEA. The CDR3 extends over 15 amino acids. CDR3 sequence: CSVEGGRQEAYEQYF. The DNA of the CDR3 is TGCAGCGTTGAAGGGGGGCGGCAGGAAGCCTACGAGCAGTACTTC.

About this clonotype itself: The junction shows a germline mismatch at one end, possibly a read error. V is TRBV6-1 and J is TRBJ2-1; 9 bases fit TRBD1. Germline V gene lookup returns CDR1 MNHNS and CDR2 SASEGT. This CDR3 contains 16 residues. The CDR3 region has the DNA TGTACCAGCAGTGAAGCGCGGACAGGGGCCTACAATGAGCAGTTCTTC. This codes for CTSSEARTGAYNEQFF.

This clonotype has only a few counts. The chain has TRBV12-3 or TRBV12-4 and TRBJ2-1; 8 positions match TRBD2. This CDR3 is built from 16 residues. The ends lost 8 bases at V and 0 bases at J; junction bases unmatched: 9. CDR3 DNA sequence: TGTGCCAGCTACCACCGACTAGCGAACTCCTACAATGAGCAGTTCTTC. It codes for CASYHRLANSYNEQFF.

As to this clonotype: Possible read error: a much larger clone is one base away. The chain joins TRBV30 to TRBJ1-2, with 9 positions matching TRBD1. The CDR3 spans 15 residues. Germline V gives CDR1 GTSNPN, CDR2 SVGIG (reference sequence). DNA of the CDR3: TGTACCTGGCTGGCCTGGACAGGGGCTAGGGATGGCTACACCTTC. Translating gives CTWLAWTGARDGYTF.

The genes are TRBV6-1 and TRBJ2-2; D gene unclear. The CDR3 contains 15 residues. With 2 bases removed from V and 6 bases from J, the gap between germline ends came to 13 bases. Germline CDR1 and CDR2: MNHNS and SASEGT. CDR3 in amino acids: CASSELGSGAGELFF. The CDR3 DNA reads as TGTGCCAGCAGTGAATTGGGCTCTGGGGCCGGGGAGCTGTTTTTT.

This clonotype was observed a handful of times. This chain uses TRBV6-1 with TRBJ2-1; TRBD2 matches 10 bases. Germline V CDR1 and CDR2: MNHNS, SASEGT. Trimming at V came to 4 bases and at J to 6 bases, leaving 6 bases not matched to a gene. This CDR3 region has 15 residues. The CDR3 region is CASSALAGGINEQFF. CDR3 DNA: TGTGCCAGCAGTGCTTTAGCGGGGGGCATCAATGAGCAGTTCTTC.

With respect to this clonotype: This may stem from a read error, because a much larger clone lies one nucleotide away. The chain carries TRBV5-8 and TRBJ2-1, with D possibly matching TRBD2 (5 bases). The germline V gene encodes CDR1 SGHTS and CDR2 YDEGEE. V was trimmed by 6 bases and J by 3 bases, leaving 13 bases between them. This CDR3 spans 14 amino acids. CDR3 in DNA: TGTGCCAGCATCCTAAACGGGAACTACAATGAGCAGTTCTTC. This codes for CASILNGNYNEQFF.

The chain couples TRBV20-1 to TRBJ1-4, with unresolved D. V shed 7 bases and J shed 0 bases, with 12 bases lying between them. The length of the CDR3 is 14 residues. Germline loops: CDR1 DFQATT, CDR2 SNEGSKA (reference sequence). In nucleotides, the CDR3 is TGCAGTGTCCTCGTTCCCCCAACTAATGAAAAACTGTTTTTT. Translating it yields CSVLVPPTNEKLFF.

This clonotype was counted many times. The chain carries TRBV5-5 and TRBJ2-7, with TRBD1 as a possible D gene (6 bases). CDR3 size: 16 residues. Germline lookup yields CDR1 SGHKS and CDR2 YYEKEE (reference sequence). V was clipped by 4 bases and J by 7 bases, with 24 bases between them. CDR3 sequence: CASSVAQGHATGEQYF. In DNA form, the CDR3 reads TGTGCCAGCAGCGTCGCACAGGGTCACGCTACCGGGGAGCAGTACTTC.

This sequence joins TRBV9 and TRBJ2-1, with D possibly TRBD1 on 6 matching bases. CDR3 size: 13 residues. Germline lookup yields CDR1 SGDLS and CDR2 YYNGEE. The V end lost 0 bases, the J end lost 9 bases, and 10 bases lay between the germline ends. This CDR3 is CASSVGEQGEQFF. The CDR3 nucleotides read TGTGCCAGCAGCGTAGGGGAACAGGGTGAGCAGTTCTTC. Looking up the rest from reference TRBV9 and TRBJ2-1 gives the full variable domain: DSGVTQTPKHLITATGQRVTLRCSPRSGDLSVYWYQQSLDQGLQFLIQYYNGEERAKGNILERFSAQQFPDLHSELNLSSLELGDSALYFCASSVGEQGEQFFGPGTRLTVL.

In its sample, this clonotype was seen a few times. The rearrangement links TRBV20-1 to TRBJ2-1; the match to TRBD1 covers 7 bases. This CDR3 region has 18 residues. V was clipped by 3 bases and J by 2 bases; unmatched bases: 16. Per the germline V gene, CDR1 is DFQATT and CDR2 is SNEGSKA (reference sequence). The CDR3 region is CSARGYRQGRSPYNEQFF. The CDR3, as DNA: TGCAGTGCTAGGGGGTATCGACAGGGACGATCCCCCTACAATGAGCAGTTCTTC.

This chain uses TRBV4-3 with TRBJ2-1; 11 positions match TRBD2. This CDR3 comprises 16 residues. Germline V gene data show CDR1 as LGHNA and CDR2 as YSLEER. V lost 4 bases to trimming and J lost 2 bases; unmatched junction nucleotides: 4. DNA of the CDR3: TGCGCCAGCAGCCTTCTAGCGGGGGGTACCTACAATGAGCAGTTCTTC. Amino acid sequence: CASSLLAGGTYNEQFF.

This clonotype was seen only once. A much larger clone sits a single nucleotide away, making a read error possible. V usage is TRBV28 and J usage is TRBJ2-1; 10 bases match TRBD2. The length of the CDR3 is 19 residues. Germline V lookup: CDR1 MDHEN, CDR2 SYDVKM. CDR3 sequence: CASSLSLWLAGVQDNEQLF. The CDR3 DNA reads TGTGCCAGCAGTTTATCACTATGGCTAGCGGGAGTCCAAGACAATGAGCAGCTCTTC.

The rearrangement joins TRBV4-2 to TRBJ2-5, with TRBD2 matching 12 bases. V lost 5 bases to trimming and J lost 5 bases; unmatched junction nucleotides: 6. Per germline, CDR1 LGHNA and CDR2 YNFKEQ. There are 15 residues in the CDR3. In DNA, the CDR3 is TGTGCCAGCAGCACCACTAGCGGGGGGAGGGAGACCCAGTACTTC. Translated: CASSTTSGGRETQYF.

This clonotype appeared a few times. The J gene is TRBJ2-1, the V gene TRBV19; possibly TRBD1 for D (5 bases). V shed 6 bases and J shed 0 bases, with 12 bases lying between them. Looked up from germline, CDR1 is LNHDA and CDR2 is SQIVND (reference sequence). The CDR3 extends over 15 amino acids. The CDR3 sequence: CASRSGSSSYNEQFF. The CDR3 region has the DNA TGTGCCAGTAGATCAGGGTCTAGCTCCTACAATGAGCAGTTCTTC.

This clonotype was detected a few times. At one end, the junction sequence differs from germline, possibly due to a read error. The genes are TRBV5-6 and TRBJ2-1, with D perhaps TRBD2 (5 bases). Germline CDR1 is SGHDT and CDR2 is YYEEEE. The CDR3 length is 15 residues. The CDR3 DNA sequence: TGTGCCAGCACCTTGGTGGCGAGGAGGTACAATGAGCAGTTCTTC. It is translated as CASTLVARRYNEQFF.

This clonotype was seen a few times. The chain has TRBV13 and TRBJ1-5; the D gene is possibly TRBD1 (5 bases). In germline, CDR1 is PRHDT, CDR2 FYEKMQ (reference sequence). Trimming took 3 bases from V and 6 from J, leaving 12 bases between them. The CDR3 is made up of 14 amino acids. CDR3 nucleotides: TGTGCCAGCAGCTTGGGGCCAGGGCCTCAGCCCCAGCATTTT. Protein product: CASSLGPGPQPQHF.